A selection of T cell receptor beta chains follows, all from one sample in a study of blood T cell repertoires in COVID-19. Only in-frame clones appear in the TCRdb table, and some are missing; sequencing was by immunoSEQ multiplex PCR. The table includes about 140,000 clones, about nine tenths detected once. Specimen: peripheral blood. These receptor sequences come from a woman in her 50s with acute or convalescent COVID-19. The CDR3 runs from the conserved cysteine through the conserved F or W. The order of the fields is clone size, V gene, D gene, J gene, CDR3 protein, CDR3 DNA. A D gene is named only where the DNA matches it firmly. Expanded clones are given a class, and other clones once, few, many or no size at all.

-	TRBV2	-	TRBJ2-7	CASSEGLAIHEQYF	TGTGCCAGCAGTGAAGGTCTAGCAATCCACGAGCAGTACTTC
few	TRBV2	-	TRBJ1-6	CASIVQPHNSPLHF	TGTGCCAGCATCGTACAGCCCCATAATTCACCCCTCCACTTT
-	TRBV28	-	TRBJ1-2	CASSPGLPNYGYTF	TGTGCCAGCAGTCCGGGACTTCCGAACTATGGCTACACCTTC
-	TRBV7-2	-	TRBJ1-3	CASSPGLYSGNTIYF	TGTGCCAGCAGCCCTGGGCTGTACTCTGGAAACACCATATATTTT
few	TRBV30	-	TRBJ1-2	CAWTSQGINGYTF	TGTGCCTGGACCTCGCAGGGGATCAATGGCTACACCTTC
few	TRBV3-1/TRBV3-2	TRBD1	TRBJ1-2	CASSQGGQGRGYTF	TGTGCCAGCAGCCAGGGGGGACAGGGCCGTGGCTACACCTTC
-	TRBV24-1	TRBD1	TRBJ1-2	CATSGQESYGYTF	TGTGCCACCTCGGGACAGGAGTCCTATGGCTACACCTTC
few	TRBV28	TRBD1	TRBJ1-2	CASTVGGTGELNYGYTF	TGTGCCAGCACTGTAGGGGGGACAGGAGAGCTTAACTATGGCTACACCTTC
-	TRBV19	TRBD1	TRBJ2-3	CASSIPSGQGTDTQYF	TGTGCCAGTAGTATCCCTTCGGGACAGGGGACAGATACGCAGTATTTT
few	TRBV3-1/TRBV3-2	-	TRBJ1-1	CASSQRPGRSTEAFF	TGTGCCAGCAGCCAAAGGCCAGGGAGGAGCACTGAAGCTTTCTTT
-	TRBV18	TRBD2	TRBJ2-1	CASSPQGGGAYNEQFF	TGTGCCAGCTCACCACAAGGCGGGGGGGCCTACAATGAGCAGTTCTTC
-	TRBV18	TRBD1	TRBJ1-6	CASSRMKADRGSHNSPLHF	TGTGCCAGCTCACGAATGAAGGCGGACAGGGGTTCGCATAATTCACCCCTCCACTTT
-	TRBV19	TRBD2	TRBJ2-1	CASRHPLAGGPKDEQFF	TGTGCCAGTAGACATCCACTAGCGGGAGGGCCTAAGGATGAGCAGTTCTTC
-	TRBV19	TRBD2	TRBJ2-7	CASSVGRAFYEQYF	TGTGCCAGTAGTGTGGGGAGGGCCTTCTACGAGCAGTACTTC
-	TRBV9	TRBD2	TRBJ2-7	CASSPGLAGAKRNYEQYF	TGTGCCAGCAGCCCCGGACTAGCGGGGGCCAAGAGAAACTACGAGCAGTACTTC
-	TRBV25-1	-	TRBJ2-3	CASSDRVTNTQYF	TGTGCCAGCAGTGACCGGGTCACAAATACGCAGTATTTT
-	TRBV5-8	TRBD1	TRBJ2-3	CASSFGRGRGSTDTQYF	TGTGCCAGCAGCTTTGGCAGGGGGCGAGGGAGCACAGATACGCAGTATTTT